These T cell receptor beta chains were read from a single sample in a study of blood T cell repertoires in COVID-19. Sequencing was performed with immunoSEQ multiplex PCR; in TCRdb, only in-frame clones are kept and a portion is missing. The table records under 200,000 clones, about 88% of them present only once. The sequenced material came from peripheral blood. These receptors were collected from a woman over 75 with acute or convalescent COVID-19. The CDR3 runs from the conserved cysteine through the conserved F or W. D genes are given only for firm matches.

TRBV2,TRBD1,CASSVSGGALGYTF
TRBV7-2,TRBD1,CASSYFTGGGQPQHF
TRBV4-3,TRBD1,CASSLDRGHSGNTIYF
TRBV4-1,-,CASSQEWDYSYGYTF
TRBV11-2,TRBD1,CASSRGPGQGDEKLFF
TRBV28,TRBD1,CASSLPLQGFSSGNTIYF
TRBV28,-,CASSSGNYGYTF
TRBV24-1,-,CATSEPTGKETQYF
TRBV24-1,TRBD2,CATSDLTSGSQQFF
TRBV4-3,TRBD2,CASSQQASGRGYEQYF
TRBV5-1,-,CASSWEGAGANVLTF
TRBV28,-,CASTTPQKNTEAFF
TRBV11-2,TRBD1,CASSLVRGEVPLHF
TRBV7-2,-,CASSLRDKGYEQYF
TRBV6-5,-,CASSRGADRIGGYTF
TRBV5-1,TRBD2,CASSPPLAGGRTDTQYF
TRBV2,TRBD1,CASTSSGTGYGEQFF
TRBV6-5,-,CASGRGTNTEAFF
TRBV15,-,CATSRDQGTYSGNTIYF
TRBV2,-,CANEPAGNSYEQYF
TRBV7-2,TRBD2,CASSTGLAGAYNEQFF
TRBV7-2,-,CASSLFRGTDTQYF
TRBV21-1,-,CASSKRVSNTEAFF
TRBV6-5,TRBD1,CASSYAGQGGYGYTF
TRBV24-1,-,CATSLQSNQPQHF
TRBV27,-,CASSLGKGAYEQYF
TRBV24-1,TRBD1,CATSWGQGRADTQYF
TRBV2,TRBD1,CASSAFVSDRDSQETQYF
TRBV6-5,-,CASSYTPGGGELFF
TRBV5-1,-,CASSLGTSTSSGNTIYF
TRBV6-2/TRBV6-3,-,CASSYGRVGQPQHF
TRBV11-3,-,CASSLGGANNEQFF
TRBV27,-,CASSSGGVGPQHF
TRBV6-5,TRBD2,CASSTHSGRKHEQYF
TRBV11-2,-,CASSPGGQLLYGYTF
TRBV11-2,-,CASSLRSGSTDTQYF
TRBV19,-,CASSMPKLVLNTEAFF
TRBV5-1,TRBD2,CASSLTSGTYEQYF
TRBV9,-,CASSVGLDNQPQHF
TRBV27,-,CASSSHFYEQYF
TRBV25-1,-,CASRLYTEAFF
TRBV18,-,CASSPLGQGSNQPQHF
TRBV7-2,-,CASRNNNEQFF